Below, 7 T cell receptor beta chains from the same sample are listed, as sequenced in a study of memory CD4+ T cells and cytomegalovirus serostatus. Single viable CD3+CD4+CD8-CD45RO+ cells were sorted as the memory CD4+ T cells. Only in-frame clones appear in the TCRdb table, and some are missing; sequencing was by immunoSEQ multiplex PCR. The table shows 56,000 or so clones, with more than 75% occurring only once. Source material: memory CD4+ T cells from blood. The receptor source for this set is an adult in good health and CMV-seronegative.

This clone turned up a few times. V is TRBV5-1 and J is TRBJ2-3; 12 nucleotides agree with TRBD2. The V gene end was trimmed by 4 bases and the J gene end by 0 bases; junction bases not matched to a gene: 3. The CDR3 is 16 amino acids. Germline V gene lookup returns CDR1 SGHRS and CDR2 YFSETQ. The CDR3 nucleotides read TGCGCCAGCAGCCAAGGGACTAGCGGGAGCACAGATACGCAGTATTTT. Protein sequence: CASSQGTSGSTDTQYF. The full variable domain, in which reference TRBV5-1 and TRBJ2-3 provide the parts outside the CDR3, is KAGVTQTPRYLIKTRGQQVTLSCSPISGHRSVSWYQQTPGQGLQFLFEYFSETQRNKGNFPGRFSGRQFSNSRSEMNVSTLELGDSALYLCASSQGTSGSTDTQYFGPGTRLTVL.

The chain joins TRBV27 to TRBJ2-5; 7 nucleotides match TRBD1. Trimming took 5 bases from V and 4 from J; bases not matched to a gene: 13. There are 16 residues in the CDR3. CDR1 is MNHEY and CDR2 is SMNVEV in the germline V gene (reference sequence). The CDR3 region has the DNA TGTGCCAGCAGTCCGCGAATTGACAGGGCAGGAGAGACCCAGTACTTC. It yields the protein CASSPRIDRAGETQYF.

There are a few counts of this clone. The chain joins TRBV2 to TRBJ1-2, with D unclear. V was clipped by 2 bases and J by 7 bases, with 8 bases between them. The CDR3 contains 12 residues. Germline CDR1 and CDR2: SNHLY and FYNNEI. The CDR3 nucleotides are TGTGCCAGCAGTGAACCTCGGTCTGGCTACACCTTC. This gives the protein CASSEPRSGYTF. Using reference TRBV2 and TRBJ1-2 for the parts outside the CDR3, the full variable domain is EPEVTQTPSHQVTQMGQEVILRCVPISNHLYFYWYRQILGQKVEFLVSFYNNEISEKSEIFDDQFSVERPDGSNFTLKIRSTKLEDSAMYFCASSEPRSGYTFGSGTRLTVV.

J is TRBJ1-5 and V is TRBV7-9; no clear D. V was pared by 2 bases and J by 0 bases, with 8 bases between. This CDR3 comprises 15 residues. The germline CDR1 and CDR2 sequences are SEHNR and FQNEAQ (reference sequence). The CDR3 is CASSLSGNSNQPQHF. The CDR3 region has the DNA TGTGCCAGCAGCTTATCCGGTAATAGCAATCAGCCCCAGCATTTT. The whole variable domain, remainder taken from reference TRBV7-9 and TRBJ1-5, is DTGVSQNPRHKITKRGQNVTFRCDPISEHNRLYWYRQTLGQGPEFLTYFQNEAQLEKSRLLSDRFSAERPKGSFSTLEIQRTEQGDSAMYLCASSLSGNSNQPQHFGDGTRLSIL.

The rearrangement links TRBV4-1 to TRBJ2-4; D is perhaps TRBD1 (6 bases). The CDR3 runs to 14 residues. V shed 6 bases and J shed 5 bases, with 14 bases lying between them. Germline assignment: CDR1 MGHRA and CDR2 YSYEKL. CDR3 in amino acids: CASRRRAGENIQYF. For the CDR3, the DNA is TGCGCCAGCAGGCGAAGGGCAGGGGAAAACATTCAGTACTTC.

The chain employs TRBV27 and TRBJ1-6; tentatively, D is TRBD1 (5 bases). In germline, CDR1 is MNHEY, CDR2 SMNVEV (reference sequence). This CDR3 contains 14 residues. Trimming left V 5 bases short and J 9 bases short, with 14 bases between. CDR3 sequence reads: CASSQGRGSSPLHF. CDR3 nucleotides: TGTGCCAGCAGTCAGGGCCGAGGGAGTTCACCCCTCCACTTT.

Only a few counts were recorded for this clone. The chain uses TRBV9 and TRBJ1-1, with 7 bases lining up with TRBD1. With 1 base clipped from V and 1 base from J, the junction kept 13 bases outside the gene matches. CDR1 is SGDLS and CDR2 is YYNGEE in the germline V gene. This CDR3 is 18 amino acids long. This CDR3 reads CASSVSFDRANPNTEAFF. In nucleotides, the CDR3 is TGTGCCAGCAGCGTATCCTTTGACAGGGCAAATCCGAACACTGAAGCTTTCTTT.